This TCR beta chain comes out of a study of identifying expanded T cells in peripheral blood. The protocol was immunoSEQ multiplex PCR, while the TCRdb copy is restricted to in-frame clones and leaves out a portion. The data contain approximately 85,000 clones, more than 70% of them singletons. This CDR3 has 14 residues. The V gene's germline CDR1 is SSHAT and CDR2 FNYEAQ (reference sequence). V lost 5 bases to trimming and J lost 8 bases; unmatched junction nucleotides: 5. This chain links TRBV7-7 with TRBJ2-1, with 11 bases lining up with TRBD2. The source is a person between 18 and 75 years old in good health. The sample consisted of blood. Here the CDR3 DNA reads TGTGCCAGCAGCCGTAGCGGGGGGGCCGATGAGCAGTTCTTC. This translates into CASSRSGGADEQFF.